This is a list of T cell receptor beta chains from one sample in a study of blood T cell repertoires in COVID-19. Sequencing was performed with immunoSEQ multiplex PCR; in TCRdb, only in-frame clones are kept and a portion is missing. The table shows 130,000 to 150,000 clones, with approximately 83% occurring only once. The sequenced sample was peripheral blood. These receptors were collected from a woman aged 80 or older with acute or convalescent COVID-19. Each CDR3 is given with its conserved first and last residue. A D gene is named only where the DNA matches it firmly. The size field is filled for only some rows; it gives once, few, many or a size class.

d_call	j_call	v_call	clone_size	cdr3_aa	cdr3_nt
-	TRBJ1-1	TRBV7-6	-	CASSLRGDEAFF	TGTGCCAGCAGCCTCCGGGGGGATGAAGCTTTCTTT
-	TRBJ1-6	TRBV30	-	CAWSPREDSPLHF	TGTGCCTGGAGCCCCCGAGAAGATTCACCCCTCCACTTT
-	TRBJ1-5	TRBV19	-	CASSIRAYSNQPQHF	TGTGCCAGTAGTATAAGAGCGTATAGCAATCAGCCCCAGCATTTT
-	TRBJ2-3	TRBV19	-	CASKVTGSTDTQYF	TGTGCCAGTAAAGTCACGGGGAGCACAGATACGCAGTATTTT
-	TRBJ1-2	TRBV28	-	CASSIGRVGNYGYTF	TGTGCCAGCAGTATCGGCAGGGTGGGCAACTATGGCTACACCTTC
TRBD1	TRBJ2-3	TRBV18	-	CASSQDRGTDTQYF	TGTGCCAGCTCACAGGACAGGGGCACAGATACGCAGTATTTT
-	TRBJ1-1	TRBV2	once	CASRRGGQNTEAFF	TGTGCCAGCAGGCGAGGCGGGCAGAACACTGAAGCTTTCTTT
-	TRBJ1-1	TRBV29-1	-	CSVYSLTNTEAFF	TGCAGCGTTTACAGCCTAACGAACACTGAAGCTTTCTTT
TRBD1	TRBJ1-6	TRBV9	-	CASSTGTGGNSPLHF	TGTGCCAGCAGCACCGGAACAGGGGGCAATTCACCCCTCCACTTT
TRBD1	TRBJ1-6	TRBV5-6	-	CASSLVSQGANSPLHF	TGTGCCAGCAGCTTGGTCTCACAGGGGGCAAATTCACCCCTCCACTTT
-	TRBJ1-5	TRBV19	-	CASSIPGEGDQPQHF	TGTGCCAGTAGTATCCCGGGGGAGGGGGATCAGCCCCAGCATTTT
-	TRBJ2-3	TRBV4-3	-	CASSQELTERTDTQYF	TGCGCCAGCAGCCAAGAATTGACAGAGCGCACAGATACGCAGTATTTT
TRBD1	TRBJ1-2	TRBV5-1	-	CASSFGDRANYGYTF	TGCGCCAGCAGCTTTGGGGACAGAGCTAACTATGGCTACACCTTC
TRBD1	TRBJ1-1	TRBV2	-	CASRTGTGETEAFF	TGTGCCAGCAGGACAGGGACAGGGGAGACTGAAGCTTTCTTT
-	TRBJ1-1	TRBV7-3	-	CASSLTLAGTEAFF	TGTGCCAGCAGCTTAACTTTGGCGGGAACGGAAGCTTTCTTT
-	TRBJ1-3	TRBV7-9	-	CASSLAAGLGNTIYF	TGTGCCAGCAGCTTAGCCGCAGGGCTGGGAAACACCATATATTTT
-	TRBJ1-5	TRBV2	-	CASSDRLSNQPQHF	TGTGCCAGCAGTGATAGACTTAGCAATCAGCCCCAGCATTTT
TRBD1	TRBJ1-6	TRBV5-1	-	CASSFTGEAGSPLHF	TGCGCCAGCAGCTTTACAGGGGAGGCGGGGTCACCCCTCCACTTT
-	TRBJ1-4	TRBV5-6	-	CASSLSLDSPNEKLFF	TGTGCCAGCAGCTTGTCCCTCGACAGCCCTAATGAAAAACTGTTTTTT
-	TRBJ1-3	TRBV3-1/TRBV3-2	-	CASSHLGQSSGNTIYF	TGTGCCAGCAGCCACTTAGGACAGAGCTCTGGAAACACCATATATTTT
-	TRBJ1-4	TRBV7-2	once	CASAPGTSPEKLFF	TGTGCCAGCGCACCTGGGACAAGTCCTGAAAAACTGTTTTTT
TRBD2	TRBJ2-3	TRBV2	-	CASSEMAGGSTDTQYF	TGTGCCAGCAGTGAAATGGCGGGGGGGAGCACAGATACGCAGTATTTT
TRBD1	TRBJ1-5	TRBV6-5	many	CASRQGNQPQHF	TGTGCCAGCAGACAGGGGAATCAGCCCCAGCATTTT
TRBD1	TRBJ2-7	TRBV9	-	CASSGDSEQYF	TGTGCCAGCAGCGGGGACAGTGAGCAGTACTTC
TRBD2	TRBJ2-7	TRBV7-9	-	CASSNSGAGAYEQYF	TGTGCCAGCAGCAATAGCGGGGCTGGGGCCTACGAGCAGTACTTC
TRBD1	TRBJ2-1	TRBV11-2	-	CASSPGTGMGSSYNEQFF	TGTGCCAGCAGCCCCGGGACAGGGATGGGGAGCTCCTACAATGAGCAGTTCTTC
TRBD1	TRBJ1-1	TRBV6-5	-	CASRRTGVTEAFF	TGTGCCAGCAGACGGACAGGGGTCACTGAAGCTTTCTTT
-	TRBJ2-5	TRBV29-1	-	CSVEVGRGETQYF	TGCAGCGTTGAAGTGGGCAGGGGAGAGACCCAGTACTTC
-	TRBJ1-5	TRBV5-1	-	CASSADGVGNQPQHF	TGCGCCAGCAGCGCGGACGGGGTGGGCAATCAGCCCCAGCATTTT
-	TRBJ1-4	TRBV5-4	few	CASSLGGATNEKLFF	TGTGCCAGCAGCTTGGGGGGCGCAACTAATGAAAAACTGTTTTTT
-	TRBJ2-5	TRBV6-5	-	CASSYKGPQETQYF	TGTGCCAGCAGTTACAAGGGGCCCCAAGAGACCCAGTACTTC
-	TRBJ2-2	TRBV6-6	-	CASPRGAGDTGELFF	TGTGCCAGCCCTAGGGGAGCAGGGGACACCGGGGAGCTGTTTTTT
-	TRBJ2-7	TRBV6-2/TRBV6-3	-	CASSKWPLRLSYEQYF	TGTGCCAGCAGTAAATGGCCACTAAGGCTGTCCTACGAGCAGTACTTC
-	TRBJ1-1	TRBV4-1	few	CASSQDAGTEAFF	TGCGCCAGCAGCCAAGATGCGGGCACCGAAGCTTTCTTT
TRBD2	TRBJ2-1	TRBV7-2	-	CASSSLPGGNSYNEQFF	TGTGCCAGCAGCTCCCTCCCGGGGGGGAACTCCTACAATGAGCAGTTCTTC